This TCR beta chain was recorded in a study of blood T cell repertoires in COVID-19. On the study more broadly: The origin of the acute and convalescent COVID-19 samples was the United States, Italy and Spain. The analysed material was cDNA or gDNA that came from T cells, B-cell-depleted T cells, or PBMCs.

In the study's own analysis: Estimation of nucleated cell counts was performed using reference gene primer amplification. Method: immunoSEQ multiplex PCR; TCRdb's copy keeps in-frame clones and lacks some. Clonal size and the V and J genes are those of that table, whereas D and trimming came from the DNA. The sample carries hundreds of thousands of clones, under 90% recorded once. This CDR3 is built from 18 residues. Trimming took 4 bases from V and 1 from J; bases not matched to a gene: 9. CDR1 is MNHNS, CDR2 SASEGT, per germline. This chain links TRBV6-1 with TRBJ2-6; 8 bases align to TRBD2. The clonotype was recovered from a woman of 80 years or more with active or convalescent COVID-19. Sequenced material: peripheral blood. The CDR3 nucleotides are TGTGCCAGCAGTGGACCCCGGGAGGGCCGATCTGGGGCCAACGTCCTGACTTTC. Amino acid sequence: CASSGPREGRSGANVLTF.